This note documents a single T cell receptor (beta chain) sequence. Antigen unknown. The record originates from a study of T cell responses to AZD1222 COVID-19 vaccine. The data were produced by immunoSEQ multiplex PCR, yet TCRdb's version contains in-frame clones alone and is incomplete. The sample consists of 100,000 to 140,000 clones, more than 80% of them appearing once. Study-wide results and caveats: Recipients of two AZD1222 doses showed rising Spike-specific TCR breadth and depth.

Source: peripheral blood, taken on day 0 of AZD1222 vaccination. The receptor was isolated from an adult in good health.

CDR3 sequence reads: CASREGLPNNEQFF. The CDR3 DNA reads TGCGCCAGCAGGGAGGGACTACCCAACAATGAGCAGTTCTTC. The V and J genes are TRBV5-1 and TRBJ2-1; 7 positions agree with TRBD2. The CDR3 has 14 amino acids. Trimming removed 5 bases from V and 5 bases from J; junction bases left unmatched: 7. Germline assignment: CDR1 SGHRS and CDR2 YFSETQ. The full variable domain, its missing parts supplied by reference TRBV5-1 and TRBJ2-1, is KAGVTQTPRYLIKTRGQQVTLSCSPISGHRSVSWYQQTPGQGLQFLFEYFSETQRNKGNFPGRFSGRQFSNSRSEMNVSTLELGDSALYLCASREGLPNNEQFFGPGTRLTVL.